This T cell receptor beta chain derives from a study of response to subunit inactivated influenza vaccine. Study-level findings and limits: The authors suggested that every seasonal influenza vaccination recruits few new T cells.

A single record per CDR3 protein comes from TCRdb applying MiXCR to the RT-PCR reads. The sample records about 480,000 distinct CDR3 sequences, 10% to 15% being singletons. The CDR3 loop spans 15 amino acids. The trim removed 5 bases at V and 4 bases at J, leaving 9 bases unmatched. A few counts support this clonotype. Its target is not known. Material: PBMCs from blood, obtained roughly 46 days after vaccination. This clonotype was sampled from a man aged 45-65 years who received an inactivated influenza vaccine. The chain links TRBV12-3 or TRBV12-4 to TRBJ2-7; TRBD1 matches at 9 bases. The CDR3, as DNA: TGTGCCAGCAGTCTAGGCGGGGACAGGGCGTACGAGCAGTACTTC. Its protein product is CASSLGGDRAYEQYF.